The 13 T cell receptor beta chains in this list originate from one sample, sequenced in a study of monozygotic twins with inflammatory bowel disease. TCRdb reprocessed the 5' RACE reads, keeping one entry per CDR3 protein, no DNA. The sample has approximately 210,000 distinct CDR3 sequences. Material for sequencing was blood. The receptors shown here come from a human donor with ulcerative colitis or Crohn's disease, or a healthy co-twin of an affected twin (not recorded which).

V gene TRBV3-1 combines with J gene TRBJ1-5; lacking DNA, the TRBD1 call made by TCRdb goes unchecked. Germline V lookup: CDR1 LGHDT, CDR2 YNNKEL (reference sequence). CDR3 length: 17 residues. The CDR3 reads CASSQDPEGQGYQPQHF.

The chain employs TRBV7-9 and TRBJ2-1; TCRdb proposes TRBD1, but this gene call is untestable without DNA. This CDR3 comprises 12 residues. Germline V gives CDR1 SEHNR, CDR2 FQNEAQ (reference sequence). The CDR3 protein is CASSIQGGEQFF.

The rearrangement uses TRBV6-1 and TRBJ2-5; TCRdb's assignment of TRBD1 cannot be checked, as there is no DNA. The germline CDR1 and CDR2 sequences are MNHNS and SASEGT. The CDR3 covers 14 residues. The CDR3 sequence is CASRPNLGGETQYF.

This CDR3 is CASSAPRTGVTGELFF. V gene TRBV9 combines with J gene TRBJ2-2; the D call from TCRdb, TRBD1, cannot be confirmed without DNA. The CDR3 contains 16 residues. Germline lookup yields CDR1 SGDLS and CDR2 YYNGEE.

The chain uses TRBV2 and TRBJ2-2. The CDR3 totals 15 residues. The germline CDR1 and CDR2 sequences are SNHLY and FYNNEI. The CDR3 sequence: CASSVGSGNTGELFF.

The J gene is TRBJ1-5, the V gene TRBV5-6. Germline CDR1 is SGHDT and CDR2 is YYEEEE. This CDR3 is 15 amino acids long. CDR3 sequence: CASSLRENSNQPQHF.

The chain carries TRBV5-1 and TRBJ2-1; TCRdb's D gene call, TRBD2, goes unchecked for lack of DNA. The length of the CDR3 is 18 residues. The germline V gene has CDR1 SGHRS and CDR2 YFSETQ. Here the CDR3 reads CASSLDLAGGSSYNEQFF.

The chain joins TRBV4-2 to TRBJ2-5; the TCRdb D gene call, TRBD2, has no DNA to confirm it. This CDR3 region has 17 residues. Germline values: CDR1 LGHNA, CDR2 YNFKEQ. CDR3 in amino acids: CASSQEGGLDGLETQYF.

The chain employs TRBV5-1 and TRBJ2-7; the D call of TRBD1 rests on TCRdb alone, since no DNA is present to check it. The CDR3 runs to 14 residues. CDR1 is SGHRS, CDR2 YFSETQ, per germline. The CDR3: CASSLVGVTYEQYF.

CDR3 sequence reads: CASFFLGVGGGQPQHF. V and J are TRBV6-1 and TRBJ1-5. In germline, CDR1 is MNHNS, CDR2 SASEGT. This CDR3 contains 16 residues.

The genes are TRBV12-3 or TRBV12-4 and TRBJ1-1. The CDR3 sequence is 13 residues long. Here the CDR3 reads CASSLRRDTEAFF.

The J gene is TRBJ2-5, the V gene TRBV3-1; the TCRdb call, TRBD1, lacks DNA for checking. This CDR3 has 14 amino acids. CDR1 LGHDT and CDR2 YNNKEL come from the germline V gene (reference sequence). The CDR3 sequence is CASSLQGGFETQYF.

The chain recombines TRBV30 with TRBJ1-1. The germline V gene has CDR1 GTSNPN and CDR2 SVGIG (reference sequence). CDR3 length: 12 amino acids. CDR3 in amino acids: CAWSVPGTEAFF.